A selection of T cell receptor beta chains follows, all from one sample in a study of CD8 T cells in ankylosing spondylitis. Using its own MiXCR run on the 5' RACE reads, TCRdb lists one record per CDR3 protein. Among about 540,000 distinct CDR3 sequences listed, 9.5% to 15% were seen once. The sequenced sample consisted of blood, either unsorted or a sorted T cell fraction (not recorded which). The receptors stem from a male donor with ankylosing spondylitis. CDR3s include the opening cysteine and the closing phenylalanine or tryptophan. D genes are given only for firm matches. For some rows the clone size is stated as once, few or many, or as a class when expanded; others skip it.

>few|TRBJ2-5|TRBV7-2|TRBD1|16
TGTGCCAGCAGCGTAGTCCGGGACAGGGGGCGGCAGACCCAGTACTTC
CASSVVRDRGRQTQYF
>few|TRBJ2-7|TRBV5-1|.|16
TGCGCCAGCAGCGCCACGGGACACACATTTAAGTACGAGCAGTACTTC
CASSATGHTFKYEQYF
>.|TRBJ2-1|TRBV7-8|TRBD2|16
TGTGCCAGCAGTTCTGGGGCGGGAGAGCGGAAGAATGAGCAGTTCTTC
CASSSGAGERKNEQFF
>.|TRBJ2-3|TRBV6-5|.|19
TGTGCCAGCAGTCTACAGGGGGGGATCGGGAGAGTTAGCACAGATACGCAGTATTTT
CASSLQGGIGRVSTDTQYF
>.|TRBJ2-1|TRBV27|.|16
TGTGCCAGCAGTTCACTAGCTCTTAGCTCCTACAATGAGCAGTTCTTC
CASSSLALSSYNEQFF
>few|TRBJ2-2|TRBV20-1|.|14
TGCAGTGCTTTGTGGAGCGCGAACACCGGGGAGCTGTTTTTT
CSALWSANTGELFF
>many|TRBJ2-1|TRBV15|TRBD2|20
TGTGCCACCAGCAGAGTAATTTCCCGACTAGCGGGATCCTCCTACAATGAGCAGTTCTTC
CATSRVISRLAGSSYNEQFF
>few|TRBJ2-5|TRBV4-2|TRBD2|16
TGTGCCAGCAGCCAATCAACCGGGACTAGCGAGGAGACCCAGTACTTC
CASSQSTGTSEETQYF
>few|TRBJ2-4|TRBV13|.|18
TGTGCCAGCACCTTCTCCATAGGGGGACTGCTAGCCAAAAACATTCAGTACTTC
CASTFSIGGLLAKNIQYF
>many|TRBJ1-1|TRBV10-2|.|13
TGCGCCAGCAGTGCGCGAGTGGCCACTGAAGCTTTCTTT
CASSARVATEAFF
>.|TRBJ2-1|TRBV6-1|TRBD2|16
TGTGCCAGCAGGGGACTAGCGGGCAGCTCCTACAATGAGCAGTTCTTC
CASRGLAGSSYNEQFF
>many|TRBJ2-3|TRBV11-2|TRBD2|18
TGTGCCAGCAGCACCGGGACTAGCGGGATGAGAAGCACAGATACGCAGTATTTT
CASSTGTSGMRSTDTQYF
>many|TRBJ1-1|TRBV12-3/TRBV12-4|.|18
TGTGCCAGCAGTTTATGGAGGACTGGACGGGGAGGAGGAACTGAAGCTTTCTTT
CASSLWRTGRGGGTEAFF
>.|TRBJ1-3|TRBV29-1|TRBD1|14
TGCAGCGTAGCGACAGGGTACTCTGGAAACACCATATATTTT
CSVATGYSGNTIYF
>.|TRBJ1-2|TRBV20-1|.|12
TGCAGTGCTCACAGGGAGGACTATGGCTACACCTTC
CSAHREDYGYTF
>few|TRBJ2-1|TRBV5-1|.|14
TGCGCCAGCAGCTTGGTGCCCTTATACAATGAGCAGTTCTTC
CASSLVPLYNEQFF
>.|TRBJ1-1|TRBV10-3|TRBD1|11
TGTGCCATACTAAAGACAGGGGTGGCTTTCTTT
CAILKTGVAFF
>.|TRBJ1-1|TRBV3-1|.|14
TGTGCCAGCAGCCAAGTTAGCCGGGACACTGAAGCTTTCTTT
CASSQVSRDTEAFF
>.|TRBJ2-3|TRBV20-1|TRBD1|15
TGCAGTGCTAGAAAGGGACAGGGACCTGGGGATACGCAGTATTTT
CSARKGQGPGDTQYF
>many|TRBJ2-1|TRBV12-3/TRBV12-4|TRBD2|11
TGTGCCAGCAGTCCGGGACTAGGGCAGTTCTTC
CASSPGLGQFF
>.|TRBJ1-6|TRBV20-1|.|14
TGCAGTGCTAGAGAGGGGGGAGAAAATTCACCCCTCCACTTT
CSAREGGENSPLHF
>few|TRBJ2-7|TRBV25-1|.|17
TGTGCCAGCAGTGAATATAGTTCCGCAGGTACCTCCTACGAGCAGTACTTC
CASSEYSSAGTSYEQYF
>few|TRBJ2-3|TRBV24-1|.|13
TGTGCCACCAGTGTTGCGACAACAGATACGCAGTATTTT
CATSVATTDTQYF
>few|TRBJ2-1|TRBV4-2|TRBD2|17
TGTGCCAGCAGCCAAGATAAGGCTAGCGGGCTTACAATGAGGCAGTTCTTC
CASSQDKASGLTMRQFF
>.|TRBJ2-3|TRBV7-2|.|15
TGTGCCAGCACCTCCCCTAGCTTGGGCACAGATACGCAGTATTTT
CASTSPSLGTDTQYF
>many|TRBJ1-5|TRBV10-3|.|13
TGTGCCAACTCAGGAGAGAGCAATCAGCCCCAGCATTTT
CANSGESNQPQHF
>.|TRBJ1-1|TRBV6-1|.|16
TGTGCCAGCAGTGACCTCTGGGAGGGGACGAACACTGAAGCTTTCTTT
CASSDLWEGTNTEAFF
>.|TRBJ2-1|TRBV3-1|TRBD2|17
TGTGCCAGCAGCAAACAGCGGGAGGGTTTTTATTACAATGAGCAGTTCTTC
CASSKQREGFYYNEQFF
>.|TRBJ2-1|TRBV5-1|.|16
TGCGCCAGCAGCTTGGCCGATACTAGTATTGGCAATGAGCAGTTCTTC
CASSLADTSIGNEQFF
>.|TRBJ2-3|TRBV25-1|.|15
TGTGCCAGCAGTGAATGGGAAGAAATCGCAGATACGCAGTATTTT
CASSEWEEIADTQYF
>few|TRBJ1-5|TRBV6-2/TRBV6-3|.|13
TGTGCCAGCACCCCCGGGGCAAGTCAGCCCCAGCATTTT
CASTPGASQPQHF
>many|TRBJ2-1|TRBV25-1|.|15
TGTGCCAGCAGTGTGGGGAGGAGCTCCTACAATGAGCAGTTCTTC
CASSVGRSSYNEQFF
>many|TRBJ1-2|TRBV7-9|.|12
TGTGCCAGCAGCCTTAGGGGGGATGGCTACACCTTC
CASSLRGDGYTF
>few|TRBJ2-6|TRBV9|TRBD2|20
TGTGCCAGCAGCGTAAGGACTAGCGGGAGGCTAATTTCTGGGGCCAACGTCCTGACTTTC
CASSVRTSGRLISGANVLTF
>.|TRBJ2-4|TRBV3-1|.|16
TGTGCCAGCAGCCAAGCTTTAGGGGAGCCCAAAAACATTCAGTACTTC
CASSQALGEPKNIQYF
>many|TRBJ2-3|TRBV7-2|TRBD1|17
TGTGCCAGCAGTCGTAGAACCGGGACAGGGTCAACAGATACGCAGTATTTT
CASSRRTGTGSTDTQYF
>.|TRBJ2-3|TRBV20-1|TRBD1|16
TGCAGTGCTAGAGATCTTAGGGACAGACGCACAGATACGCAGTATTTT
CSARDLRDRRTDTQYF
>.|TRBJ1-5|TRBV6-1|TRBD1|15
TGTGCCAGCAGTGAGGACAGGGGGGTTAGTCAGCCCCAGCATTTT
CASSEDRGVSQPQHF
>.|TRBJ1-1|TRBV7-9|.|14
TGTGCCAGCAGCCCTAGTTTAGGGAACACTGAAGCTTTCTTT
CASSPSLGNTEAFF
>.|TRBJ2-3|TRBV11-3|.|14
TGTGCCAGCAGCTCCCCCGGGCACACAGATACGCAGTATTTT
CASSSPGHTDTQYF
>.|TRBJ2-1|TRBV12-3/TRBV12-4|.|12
TGTGCCAGCAGTTTTTACCGTGCGGGGCAGTTCTTC
CASSFYRAGQFF
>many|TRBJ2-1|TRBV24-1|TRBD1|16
TGTGCCACCAGTGATTTGTCAACAGGGGGTCGCAATGAGCAGTTCTTC
CATSDLSTGGRNEQFF
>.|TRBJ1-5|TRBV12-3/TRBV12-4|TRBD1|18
TGTGCCAGCAGTTTACCACCGGGACAGGGGGCCGGGGATCAGCCCCAGCATTTT
CASSLPPGQGAGDQPQHF
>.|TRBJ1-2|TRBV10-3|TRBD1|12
TGTGCCACGGGACAGCAACTCTATGGCTACACCTTC
CATGQQLYGYTF
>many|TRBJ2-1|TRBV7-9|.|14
TGTGCCAGCAATTGGGCTAGCTCCTACAATGAGCAGTTCTTC
CASNWASSYNEQFF
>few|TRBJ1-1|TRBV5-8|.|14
TGTGCCAGCAGCTTGGGAGGGGGGCTGACTGAAGCTTTCTTT
CASSLGGGLTEAFF
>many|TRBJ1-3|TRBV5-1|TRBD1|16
TGCGCCAGCACTCCATCGACAGGGGCCTCTGGAAACACCATATATTTT
CASTPSTGASGNTIYF
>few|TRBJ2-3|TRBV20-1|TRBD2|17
TGCAGTGCTACCCCCCGGTGGGATAGCGGGAGCACAGATACGCAGTATTTT
CSATPRWDSGSTDTQYF
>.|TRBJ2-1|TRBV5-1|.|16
TGCGCCAGCAGCTTGGAGGGGACGGCCTCCTACAATGAGCAGTTCTTC
CASSLEGTASYNEQFF
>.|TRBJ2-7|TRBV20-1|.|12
TGCAGTGCCTTAGCGCCCTCCTACGAGCAGTACTTC
CSALAPSYEQYF
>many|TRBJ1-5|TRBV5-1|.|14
TGCGCCAGCAGCTTGGGGGGACCGTATCAGCCCCAGCATTTT
CASSLGGPYQPQHF
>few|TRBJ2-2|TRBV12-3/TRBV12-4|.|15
TGTGCCAGCAATCAGGGTCTTACGAACACCGGGGAGCTGTTTTTT
CASNQGLTNTGELFF
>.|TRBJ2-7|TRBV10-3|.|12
TGTGCCATATCCTTGGGGTCCAACGAGCAGTACTTC
CAISLGSNEQYF
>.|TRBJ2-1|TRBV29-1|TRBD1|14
TGCAGCGTTGAAACGGGACAGGGATCTGCTGAGCAGTTCTTC
CSVETGQGSAEQFF